The clone carrying this T cell receptor beta chain was found once. Antigen specificity is unknown. V dropped 3 bases and J dropped 6; count of bases not matched to a gene: 4. CDR1 and CDR2 (germline): MNHEY, SMNVEV (reference sequence). The CDR3 runs 13 residues. The sample is drawn from a study of cytomegalovirus exposure and HLA in healthy donors. Study conclusions and caveats: Three chains linked to CMV were shown in vitro to be specific for CMV antigens. For TCR beta chains, V- and J-gene trimming was later linked to a missense DCLRE1C variant.

The study ran its PCR with 60 Vbeta and 13 Jbeta primers. The method was immunoSEQ multiplex PCR; TCRdb's version includes in-frame clones alone and lacks a portion of them. The sample yields around 180,000 clones, over 60% seen once. The chain recombines TRBV27 with TRBJ2-7; 8 bases map to TRBD1. Source material: PBMCs. The sequence was obtained from a girl between 10 and 17 years old in good health and CMV-seronegative. The CDR3 protein is CASSFQGAAEQYF. The DNA of the CDR3 is TGTGCCAGCAGTTTCCAGGGGGCAGCCGAGCAGTACTTC.